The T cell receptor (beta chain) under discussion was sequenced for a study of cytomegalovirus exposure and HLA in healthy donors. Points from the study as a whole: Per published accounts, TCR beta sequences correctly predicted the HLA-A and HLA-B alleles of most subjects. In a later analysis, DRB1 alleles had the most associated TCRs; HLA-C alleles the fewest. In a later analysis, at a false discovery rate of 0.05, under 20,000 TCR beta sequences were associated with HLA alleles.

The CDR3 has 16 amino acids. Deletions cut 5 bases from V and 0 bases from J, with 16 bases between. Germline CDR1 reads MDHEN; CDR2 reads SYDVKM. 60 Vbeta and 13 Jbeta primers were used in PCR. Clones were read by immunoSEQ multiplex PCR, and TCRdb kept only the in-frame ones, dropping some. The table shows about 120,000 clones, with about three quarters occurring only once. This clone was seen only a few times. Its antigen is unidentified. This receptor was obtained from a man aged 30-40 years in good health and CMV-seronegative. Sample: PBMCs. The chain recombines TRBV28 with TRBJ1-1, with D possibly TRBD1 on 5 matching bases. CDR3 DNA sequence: TGTGCCAGCAGTCCCACAGGCATTCTTATGAACACTGAAGCTTTCTTT. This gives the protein CASSPTGILMNTEAFF.